This TCR beta chain is drawn from a study of technical replicates of blood from several donors. The table came from immunoSEQ multiplex PCR; TCRdb's copy has only in-frame clones and leaves some out. The sample contains about 86,000 clones, over 90% of which appear only once. This CDR3 is 15 amino acids long. Germline V gene lookup returns CDR1 SGHDN and CDR2 FVKESK. Losses at the gene ends were 0 bases for V and 6 bases for J; bases not matched to a gene: 5. The sample was T cells isolated from PBMCs. This clonotype was obtained from a human donor in good health. This rearrangement joins TRBV14 to TRBJ2-7, with TRBD2 matching 10 bases. CDR3 residues: CASSQDLSGRTEQYF. CDR3 sequence (DNA): TGTGCCAGCAGCCAAGATCTTAGCGGGAGGACCGAGCAGTACTTC. The full variable domain, with the rest looked up from reference TRBV14 and TRBJ2-7, is EAGVTQFPSHSVIEKGQTVTLRCDPISGHDNLYWYRRVMGKEIKFLLHFVKESKQDESGMPNNRFLAERTGGTYSTLKVQPAELEDSGVYFCASSQDLSGRTEQYFGPGTRLTVT.